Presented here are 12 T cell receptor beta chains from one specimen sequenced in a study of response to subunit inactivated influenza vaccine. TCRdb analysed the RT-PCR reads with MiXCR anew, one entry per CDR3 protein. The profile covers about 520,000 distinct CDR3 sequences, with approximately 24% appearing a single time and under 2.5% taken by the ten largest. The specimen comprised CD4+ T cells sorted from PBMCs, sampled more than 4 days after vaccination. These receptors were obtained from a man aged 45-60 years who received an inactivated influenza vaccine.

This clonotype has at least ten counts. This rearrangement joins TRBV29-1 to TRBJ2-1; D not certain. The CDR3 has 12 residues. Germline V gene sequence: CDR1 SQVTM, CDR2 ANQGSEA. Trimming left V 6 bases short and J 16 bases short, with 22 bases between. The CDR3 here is CSVYANRALEFF. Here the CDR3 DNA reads TGCAGCGTATACGCGAACCGGGCCCTTGAATTCTTC.

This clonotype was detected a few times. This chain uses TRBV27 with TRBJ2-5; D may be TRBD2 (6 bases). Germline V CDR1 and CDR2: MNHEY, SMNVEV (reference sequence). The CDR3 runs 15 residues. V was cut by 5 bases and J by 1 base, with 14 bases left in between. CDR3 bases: TGTGCCAGCAGTCCCTCACTAGCACCCCAAGAGACCCAGTACTTC. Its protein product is CASSPSLAPQETQYF.

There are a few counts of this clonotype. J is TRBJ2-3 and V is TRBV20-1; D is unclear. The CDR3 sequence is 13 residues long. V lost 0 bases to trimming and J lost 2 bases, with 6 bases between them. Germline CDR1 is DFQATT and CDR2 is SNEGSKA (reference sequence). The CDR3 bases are TGCAGTGCTAGAGATCAGGACACAGATACGCAGTATTTT. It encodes CSARDQDTDTQYF.

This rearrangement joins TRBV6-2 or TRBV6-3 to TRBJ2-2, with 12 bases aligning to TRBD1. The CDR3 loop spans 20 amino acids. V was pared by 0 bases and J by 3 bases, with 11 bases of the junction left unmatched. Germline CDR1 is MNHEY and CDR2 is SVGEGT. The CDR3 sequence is CASSYSTGTGGLLYTGELFF. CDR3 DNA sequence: TGTGCCAGCAGTTACTCGACAGGGACAGGGGGCCTCCTATACACCGGGGAGCTGTTTTTT.

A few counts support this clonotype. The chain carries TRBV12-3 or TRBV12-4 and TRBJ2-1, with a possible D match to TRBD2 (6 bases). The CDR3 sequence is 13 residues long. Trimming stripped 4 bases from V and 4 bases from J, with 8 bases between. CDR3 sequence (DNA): TGTGCCAGCAGTTCTCTAGCGTACAATGAGCAGTTCTTC. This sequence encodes CASSSLAYNEQFF.

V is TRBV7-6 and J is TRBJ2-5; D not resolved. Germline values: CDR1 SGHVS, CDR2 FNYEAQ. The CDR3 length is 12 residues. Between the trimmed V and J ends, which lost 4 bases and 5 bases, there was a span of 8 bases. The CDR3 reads CASSSRSETQYF. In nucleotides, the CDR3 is TGTGCCAGCAGCTCCCGTTCGGAGACCCAGTACTTC.

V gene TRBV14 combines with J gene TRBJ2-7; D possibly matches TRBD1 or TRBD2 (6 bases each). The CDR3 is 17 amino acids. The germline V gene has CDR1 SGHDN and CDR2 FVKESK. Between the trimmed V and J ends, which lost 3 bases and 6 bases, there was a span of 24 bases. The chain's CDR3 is CASSHSPDGGDHAEQYF. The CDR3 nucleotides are TGTGCCAGCAGCCACTCGCCCGACGGGGGCGATCACGCCGAGCAGTACTTC.

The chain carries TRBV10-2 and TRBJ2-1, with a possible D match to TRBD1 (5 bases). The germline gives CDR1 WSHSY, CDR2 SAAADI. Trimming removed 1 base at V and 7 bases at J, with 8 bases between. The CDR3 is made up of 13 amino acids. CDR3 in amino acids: CASSELAGNEQFF. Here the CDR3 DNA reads TGCGCCAGCAGTGAGTTAGCAGGGAATGAGCAGTTCTTC.

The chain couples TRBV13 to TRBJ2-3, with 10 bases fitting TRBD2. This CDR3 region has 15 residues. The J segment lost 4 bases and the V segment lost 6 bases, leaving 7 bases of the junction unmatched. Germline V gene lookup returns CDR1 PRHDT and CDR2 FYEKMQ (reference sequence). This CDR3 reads CASRHSGGAPDTQYF. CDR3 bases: TGTGCCAGCAGACACAGCGGGGGGGCCCCAGATACGCAGTATTTT. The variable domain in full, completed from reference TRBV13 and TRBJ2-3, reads AAGVIQSPRHLIKEKRETATLKCYPIPRHDTVYWYQQGPGQDPQFLISFYEKMQSDKGSIPDRFSAQQFSDYHSELNMSSLELGDSALYFCASRHSGGAPDTQYFGPGTRLTVL.

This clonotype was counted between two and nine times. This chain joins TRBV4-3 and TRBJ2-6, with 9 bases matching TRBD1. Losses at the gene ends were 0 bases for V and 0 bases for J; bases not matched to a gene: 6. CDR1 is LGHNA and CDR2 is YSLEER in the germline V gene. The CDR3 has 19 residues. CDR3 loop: CASSQDYTGGPSGANVLTF. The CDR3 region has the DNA TGCGCCAGCAGCCAAGATTATACAGGGGGCCCCTCTGGGGCCAACGTCCTGACTTTC.

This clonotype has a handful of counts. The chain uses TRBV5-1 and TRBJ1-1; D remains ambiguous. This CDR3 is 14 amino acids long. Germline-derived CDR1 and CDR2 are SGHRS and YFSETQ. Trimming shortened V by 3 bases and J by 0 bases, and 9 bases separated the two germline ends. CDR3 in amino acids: CASSSRIMNTEAFF. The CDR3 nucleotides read TGCGCCAGCAGCTCGAGAATCATGAACACTGAAGCTTTCTTT.

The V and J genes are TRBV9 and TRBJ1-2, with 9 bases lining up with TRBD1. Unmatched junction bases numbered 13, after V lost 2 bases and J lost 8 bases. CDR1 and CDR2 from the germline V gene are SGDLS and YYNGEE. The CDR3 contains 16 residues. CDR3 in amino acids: CASSVGTGFRREGYTF. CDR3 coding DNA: TGTGCCAGCAGCGTGGGGACAGGGTTCCGTCGGGAAGGCTACACCTTC.